A selection of T cell receptor beta chains follows, all from one sample in a study of T cells in Graves' hyperthyroidism and ophthalmopathy. TCRdb analysed the multiplex PCR reads with MiXCR anew, one entry per CDR3 protein. The sample consists of 300,000 to 450,000 distinct CDR3 sequences, about 15% of them appearing once. Sequencing used blood. Source of these receptors: a woman aged 30 to 39 with Graves' hyperthyroidism that later progressed to Graves' ophthalmopathy. Both conserved end residues are part of each CDR3. D genes are given only for firm matches. Size is omitted from some rows. Given values are once, few, many or a class for expanded clones.

TRBJ1-2 | TRBV29-1 | . | . | CSVENSSDRRGQGYGYTF | TGCAGCGTTGAAAATAGTAGCGATCGTCGGGGACAAGGATATGGCTACACCTTC
TRBJ2-1 | TRBV7-9 | . | once | CASSLGNYEQFF | TGTGCCAGCAGCTTAGGGAACTACGAGCAGTTCTTC
TRBJ1-4 | TRBV28 | . | many | CASREGATNEKLFF | TGTGCCAGCAGGGAGGGAGCAACTAATGAAAAACTGTTTTTT
TRBJ2-7 | TRBV2 | TRBD1 | many | CASSNPGTGYEQYF | TGTGCCAGCAGTAACCCCGGGACAGGCTACGAGCAGTACTTC
TRBJ2-1 | TRBV14 | TRBD1 | . | CASSPRNLRGWFF | TGTGCCAGCAGCCCCAGAAACCTCAGGGGGTGGTTCTTC
TRBJ2-7 | TRBV5-6 | . | . | CASSFPGEPYEQYF | TGTGCCAGCAGCTTCCCAGGGGAACCCTACGAGCAGTACTTC
TRBJ2-5 | TRBV6-1 | TRBD2 | . | CASSARTSSETRYF | TGTGCCAGCAGTGCTAGGACTAGCTCGGAGACCCGGTACTTC
TRBJ2-1 | TRBV5-6 | TRBD2 | . | CASSLRLRLAVGSSYNEQFF | TGTGCCAGCAGCTTGAGATTGAGACTAGCGGTTGGGAGCTCCTACAATGAGCAGTTCTTC
TRBJ2-1 | TRBV11-2 | . | . | CASSLDWGNEQFF | TGTGCCAGCAGCTTGGACTGGGGGAATGAGCAGTTCTTC
TRBJ1-6 | TRBV2 | . | many | CASSEAPVDSSYNSPLHF | TGTGCCAGCAGTGAAGCGCCCGTCGATAGCTCCTATAATTCACCCCTCCACTTT
TRBJ1-4 | TRBV7-6 | . | . | CASSPSTGREKLFF | TGTGCCAGCAGCCCATCGACGGGAAGGGAAAAACTGTTTTTT
TRBJ2-1 | TRBV25-1 | . | many | CASSEGGTAYNEQFF | TGTGCCAGCAGTGAGGGCGGGACCGCCTACAATGAGCAGTTCTTC
TRBJ2-6 | TRBV19 | . | few | CASSPHGANVLTF | TGTGCCAGTAGTCCCCATGGGGCCAACGTCCTGACTTTC
TRBJ1-2 | TRBV9 | . | many | CASSRPGKDGYTF | TGTGCCAGCAGTCGTCCGGGGAAGGATGGCTACACCTTC
TRBJ1-6 | TRBV20-1 | TRBD1 | . | CSANTGGGNSPLHF | TGCAGTGCGAATACAGGGGGAGGAAATTCACCCCTCCACTTT
TRBJ2-7 | TRBV9 | TRBD2 | . | CASSVGSGTTYEQYF | TGTGCCAGCAGCGTAGGAAGCGGGACCACCTACGAGCAGTACTTC
TRBJ2-5 | TRBV27 | TRBD2 | . | CASSPRGGGETQYF | TGTGCCAGCAGTCCGCGGGGGGGAGGGGAGACCCAGTACTTC
TRBJ2-1 | TRBV6-1 | TRBD1 | many | CASSEASGGTDEQFF | TGTGCCAGCAGTGAAGCGTCAGGGGGCACGGATGAGCAGTTCTTC
TRBJ1-6 | TRBV5-1 | . | many | CASSLSPGINSPLHF | TGCGCCAGCAGCTTGTCTCCAGGGATTAATTCACCCCTCCACTTT
TRBJ1-3 | TRBV20-1 | . | . | CSASDRGSGNTIYF | TGCAGTGCTAGTGACCGGGGATCCGGAAACACCATATATTTT
TRBJ1-5 | TRBV3-1 | . | few | CASSLRPLTSGQPQHF | TGTGCCAGCAGCCTTCGACCCTTAACGTCAGGTCAGCCCCAGCATTTT
TRBJ2-3 | TRBV4-1 | . | . | CASSPAGGGLTDTQYF | TGCGCCAGCAGCCCAGCAGGGGGGGGACTCACAGATACGCAGTATTTT
TRBJ2-3 | TRBV12-5 | TRBD2 | . | CASGLIFGLAGEYTQYF | TGTGCTAGTGGTTTAATTTTCGGCTTAGCGGGAGAGTATACGCAGTATTTT
TRBJ2-7 | TRBV28 | TRBD1 | many | CASSRQGTYEQYF | TGTGCCAGCAGCCGACAGGGGACCTACGAGCAGTACTTC
TRBJ2-7 | TRBV20-1 | TRBD2 | many | CSARDLNGRDPSEQYF | TGCAGTGCTAGAGATCTAAACGGGAGGGACCCTTCCGAGCAGTACTTC
TRBJ2-7 | TRBV20-1 | . | many | CSARVGPSSYEQYF | TGCAGTGCTAGAGTGGGACCAAGCTCCTACGAGCAGTACTTC
TRBJ2-6 | TRBV11-2 | . | few | CASSLWDDLSSGANVLTF | TGTGCCAGCAGCTTATGGGACGACCTTTCCTCTGGGGCCAACGTCCTGACTTTC
TRBJ2-2 | TRBV3-1 | TRBD2 | many | CASSLGAHMGGDPTNTGELFF | TGTGCCAGCAGCCTCGGTGCCCACATGGGGGGGGACCCGACGAACACCGGGGAGCTGTTTTTT
TRBJ2-5 | TRBV4-2 | TRBD2 | . | CASSQPTSGGGETQYF | TGTGCCAGCAGCCAACCGACTAGCGGGGGGGGAGAGACCCAGTACTTC
TRBJ1-2 | TRBV7-9 | . | . | CASSWGPETYGYTF | TGTGCCAGCAGCTGGGGCCCCGAGACCTATGGCTACACCTTC
TRBJ2-1 | TRBV3-1 | TRBD2 | many | CASSQLSTGGSEQFF | TGTGCCAGCAGCCAACTTTCTACGGGGGGAAGTGAGCAGTTCTTC
TRBJ1-2 | TRBV2 | . | . | CASSADGGGYGYTF | TGTGCCAGCAGCGCGGACGGGGGTGGCTATGGCTACACCTTC
TRBJ2-2 | TRBV27 | TRBD1 | many | CASSRQGDTGELFF | TGTGCCAGCAGTAGGCAGGGGGACACCGGGGAGCTGTTTTTT
TRBJ2-7 | TRBV7-9 | TRBD2 | many | CASSSPPLWTSGSRNIYEQYF | TGTGCCAGCAGCTCCCCTCCCCTTTGGACTAGCGGGTCCAGAAATATCTACGAGCAGTACTTC
TRBJ2-1 | TRBV28 | . | . | CASSLRQLTDYEQFF | TGTGCCAGCAGTCTAAGACAGTTGACTGACTACGAGCAGTTCTTC
TRBJ1-2 | TRBV12-3/TRBV12-4 | . | many | CASSFYGRSDGYTF | TGTGCCAGCAGTTTTTACGGCAGGTCGGATGGCTACACCTTC
TRBJ1-1 | TRBV9 | . | once | CASSVQPERAEAFF | TGTGCCAGCAGCGTACAACCCGAAAGGGCTGAAGCTTTCTTT
TRBJ2-1 | TRBV24-1 | . | few | CATSKEQSSYNEQFF | TGTGCCACCAGCAAGGAGCAGAGCTCCTACAATGAGCAGTTCTTC
TRBJ1-2 | TRBV6-2/TRBV6-3 | TRBD1 | . | CASSPHTGAQGFGYTF | TGTGCCAGCAGTCCTCACACAGGGGCGCAGGGATTTGGCTACACCTTC
TRBJ2-1 | TRBV5-1 | . | many | CASSPQVRGYNEQFF | TGCGCCAGCAGCCCCCAAGTTCGGGGTTACAATGAGCAGTTCTTC
TRBJ2-1 | TRBV10-1 | . | many | CASSLLASRNEQFF | TGCGCCAGCAGCTTGCTTGCTTCGAGGAATGAGCAGTTCTTC
TRBJ2-5 | TRBV6-1 | . | . | CASSTLEGFGETQYF | TGTGCCAGCAGTACCCTTGAAGGGTTTGGAGAGACCCAGTACTTC
TRBJ2-1 | TRBV6-1 | TRBD2 | many | CASSSETSGRPGEQFF | TGTGCCAGCAGTTCCGAGACTAGCGGGAGGCCGGGGGAGCAGTTCTTC
TRBJ1-1 | TRBV4-1 | . | many | CASSQGWGAGPQAEAFF | TGCGCCAGCAGCCAAGGATGGGGTGCGGGGCCTCAGGCTGAAGCTTTCTTT
TRBJ2-1 | TRBV7-9 | . | many | CASRAGGSGGNNEQFF | TGTGCCAGCAGAGCAGGTGGTAGCGGAGGGAACAATGAGCAGTTCTTC
TRBJ2-5 | TRBV5-1 | . | . | CASSLAVGKETQYF | TGCGCCAGCAGCTTGGCAGTAGGGAAGGAGACCCAGTACTTC
TRBJ2-5 | TRBV20-1 | . | many | CSALEETQYF | TGCAGTGCTCTCGAAGAGACCCAGTACTTC
TRBJ2-7 | TRBV20-1 | . | . | CSARKTASSYEQYF | TGCAGTGCTAGAAAGACAGCTAGCTCCTACGAGCAGTACTTC